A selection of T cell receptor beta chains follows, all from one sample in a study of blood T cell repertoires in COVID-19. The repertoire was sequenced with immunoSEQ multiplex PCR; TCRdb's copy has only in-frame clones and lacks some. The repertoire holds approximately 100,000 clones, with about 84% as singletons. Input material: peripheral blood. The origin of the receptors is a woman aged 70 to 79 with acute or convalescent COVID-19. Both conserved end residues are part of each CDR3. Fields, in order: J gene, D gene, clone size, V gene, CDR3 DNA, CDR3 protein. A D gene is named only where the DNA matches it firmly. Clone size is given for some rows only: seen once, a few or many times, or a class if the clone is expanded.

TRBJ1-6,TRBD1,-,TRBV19,TGTGCCAGTAGTTCCGACAGGGAGGTTTATTCACCCCTCCACTTT,CASSSDREVYSPLHF
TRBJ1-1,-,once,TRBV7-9,TGTGCCAGCAGTTTACTCACTGAAGCTTTCTTT,CASSLLTEAFF
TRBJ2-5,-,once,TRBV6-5,TGTGCCAGCAGTTACTCGAGTCTAGGCGGGGAGACCCAGTACTTC,CASSYSSLGGETQYF
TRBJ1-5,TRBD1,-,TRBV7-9,TGTGCCAGCAGCCCCGGACAGGAACTCAATCAGCCCCAGCATTTT,CASSPGQELNQPQHF
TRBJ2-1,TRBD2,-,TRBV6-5,TGTGCCAGCGGTCGGACTAGCGGAAACAATGAGCAGTTCTTC,CASGRTSGNNEQFF
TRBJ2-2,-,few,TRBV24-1,TGTGCCACCGGGCAGTCCAACACCGGGGAGCTGTTTTTT,CATGQSNTGELFF
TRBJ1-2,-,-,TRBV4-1,TGCGCCAGCAGCCAAGAGCCAGGGTCATATGGCTACACCTTC,CASSQEPGSYGYTF
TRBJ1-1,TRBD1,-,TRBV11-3,TGTGCCAGCAGCTTAGGGGACAGACCTGAAGCTTTCTTT,CASSLGDRPEAFF
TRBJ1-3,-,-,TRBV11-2,TGTGCCAGCAGCTTACCTCAGGACATCTCTGGAAACACCATATATTTT,CASSLPQDISGNTIYF
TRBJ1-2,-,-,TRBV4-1,TGCGCCAGCAGCCAAGTGCAGGGTAGCTATGGCTACACCTTC,CASSQVQGSYGYTF
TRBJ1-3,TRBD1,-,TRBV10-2,TGCGCCAGCAGTGAGGACAGGGTCCCTGGAAACACCATATATTTT,CASSEDRVPGNTIYF
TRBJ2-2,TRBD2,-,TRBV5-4,TGTGCCAGCAGCCCGCGACTAGCGGGAATGAACACCGGGGAGCTGTTTTTT,CASSPRLAGMNTGELFF
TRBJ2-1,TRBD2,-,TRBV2,TGTGCCAGCCCCCTTAACCTGGCGGGAGGGCCAGACTACAATGAGCAGTTCTTC,CASPLNLAGGPDYNEQFF
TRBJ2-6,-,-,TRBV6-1,TGTGCCAGCAGTGAAACACGAGGAGAGGCCTCTGGGGCCAACGTCCTGACTTTC,CASSETRGEASGANVLTF
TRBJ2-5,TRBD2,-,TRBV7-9,TGTGCCAGCAGCTTAGGGACTAGCGGGACAACCATGGGGGAGACCCAGTACTTC,CASSLGTSGTTMGETQYF
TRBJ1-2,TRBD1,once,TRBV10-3,TGTGCCATTGGAACCGGGACAGGGGTAATCGGCTACACCTTC,CAIGTGTGVIGYTF
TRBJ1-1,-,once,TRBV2,TGTGCCAGCAGCCTAGGAGGATGGAACACTGAAGCTTTCTTT,CASSLGGWNTEAFF
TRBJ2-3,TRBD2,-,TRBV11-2,TGTGCCAGCAGCTTAGCCGGACTAGCGGGGGGGCCGGATACGCAGTATTTT,CASSLAGLAGGPDTQYF
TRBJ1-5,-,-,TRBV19,TGTGCCAGTAGTATAGGGCGGTCTTATAGCAATCAGCCCCAGCATTTT,CASSIGRSYSNQPQHF
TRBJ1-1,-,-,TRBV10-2,TGCGCCAGCAGGGAAATACAGGGTTCGACTGAAGCTTTCTTT,CASREIQGSTEAFF
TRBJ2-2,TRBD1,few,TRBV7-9,TGTGCCAGCAGCCCGACAGGGTCCGGGGAGCTGTTTTTT,CASSPTGSGELFF
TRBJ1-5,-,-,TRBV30,TGTGCCTGGAGCGCCGGCGGTTCCTATCAGCCCCAGCATTTT,CAWSAGGSYQPQHF
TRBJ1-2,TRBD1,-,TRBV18,TGTGCCAGCTCATCTTCCCCAGTCGGGACAGGGTTCTATGGCTACACCTTC,CASSSSPVGTGFYGYTF
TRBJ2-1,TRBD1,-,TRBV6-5,TGTGCCAGCAGGAGCAGGGACAGTTACAATGAGCAGTTCTTC,CASRSRDSYNEQFF
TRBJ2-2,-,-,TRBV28,TGTGCCAGCAGGTGGGGGACATCGAACACCGGGGAGCTGTTTTTT,CASRWGTSNTGELFF
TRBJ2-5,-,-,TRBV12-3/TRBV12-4,TGTGCCAGCAGTTTCCGGGAGACCCAGTACTTC,CASSFRETQYF
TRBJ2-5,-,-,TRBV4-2,TGTGCCAGCAGCCAAGTAATACAAGGAGGCGAGACCCAGTACTTC,CASSQVIQGGETQYF
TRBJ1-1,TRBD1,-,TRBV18,TGTGCCAGCTCACCTACAGGGGTGGACACTGAAGCTTTCTTT,CASSPTGVDTEAFF
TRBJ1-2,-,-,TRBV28,TGTGCCAGCAGTTTAACGGGTCTATGGACAGCTAACTATGGCTACACCTTC,CASSLTGLWTANYGYTF
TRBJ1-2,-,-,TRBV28,TGTGCCACGACTACGGGGAGCTCATACTATGGCTACACCTTC,CATTTGSSYYGYTF
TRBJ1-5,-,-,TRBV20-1,TGCAGTGCTAGTTGGGGGGGCAATCAGCCCCAGCATTTT,CSASWGGNQPQHF
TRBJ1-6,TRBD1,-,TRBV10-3,TGTGCCATCAGTGAGTCTAGACAGGGTAATAATTCACCCCTCCACTTT,CAISESRQGNNSPLHF
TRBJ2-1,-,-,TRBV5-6,TGTGCCAGCAGCTTGGGAGGCTCCTACAATGAGCAGTTCTTC,CASSLGGSYNEQFF
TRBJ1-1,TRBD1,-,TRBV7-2,TGTGCCAGCAGCGAACGGGACAGGGGGGCTGAAGCTTTCTTT,CASSERDRGAEAFF
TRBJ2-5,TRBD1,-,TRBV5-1,TGCGCCAGCAGCGCGGGACAGGCTGTGCTGCGGGAGACCCAGTACTTC,CASSAGQAVLRETQYF
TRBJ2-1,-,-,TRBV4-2,TGTGCCAGCAGCCCCGACCGGGACTTAACCTACAATGAGCAGTTCTTC,CASSPDRDLTYNEQFF
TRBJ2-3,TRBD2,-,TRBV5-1,TGCGCCAGCAGCTGGGGACACCCTAGCGGGGGGGCTCCCACAGATACGCAGTATTTT,CASSWGHPSGGAPTDTQYF
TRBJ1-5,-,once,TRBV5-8,TGTGCCAGCAGCCAGGAGGGGATTGGCCAGCCCCAGCATTTT,CASSQEGIGQPQHF
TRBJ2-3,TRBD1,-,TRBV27,TGTGCCAGCAGTCCCCTGGACAGGTCGGCAGGTTTAGATACGCAGTATTTT,CASSPLDRSAGLDTQYF
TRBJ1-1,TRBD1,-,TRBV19,TGTGCCAGTAGTACTCGGGACAGTTACACTGAAGCTTTCTTT,CASSTRDSYTEAFF
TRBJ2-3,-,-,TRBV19,TGTGCCAGTAGTATAGGCCTAGCTACAGATACGCAGTATTTT,CASSIGLATDTQYF
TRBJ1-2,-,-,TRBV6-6,TGTGCCAGCAGTTACGAGATAAACTATGGCTACACCTTC,CASSYEINYGYTF
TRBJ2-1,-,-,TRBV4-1,TGCGCCAGCAGCCAGATAGTCCACGGAGACGGCTCCTACAATGAGCAGTTCTTC,CASSQIVHGDGSYNEQFF
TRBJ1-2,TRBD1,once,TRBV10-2,TGCGCCAGCAGTGGACGAAGACTTTGGGACAGCGAAAACTATGGCTACACCTTC,CASSGRRLWDSENYGYTF
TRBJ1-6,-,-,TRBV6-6,TGTGCCAGCAGTGGCGAGGGTTCACCCCTCCACTTT,CASSGEGSPLHF
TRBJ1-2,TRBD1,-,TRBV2,TGTGCCAGCAGTGAAATGGAGGGGGCGGGAGGCTACACCTTC,CASSEMEGAGGYTF
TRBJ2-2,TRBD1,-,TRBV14,TGTGCCAGCAGCCACCGGACCCGAACAGGGGATCGTGGCGGGGAGCTGTTTTTT,CASSHRTRTGDRGGELFF